Listed below are T cell receptor beta chains from one sample, sequenced in a study of blood T cell repertoires in COVID-19. This table comes from immunoSEQ multiplex PCR, and its TCRdb copy is limited to in-frame clones, with some not included. The sample has about 70,000 clones, more than 70% seen once. Sequenced input: peripheral blood. These receptor sequences come from a woman aged 80 or over with active or convalescent COVID-19. Both conserved end residues are part of each CDR3. D genes are given only for firm matches. Clone size is stated in some rows and not others, as once, few, many or a class when expanded.

D: TRBD2
J: TRBJ2-2
size: .
V: TRBV6-2/TRBV6-3
CDR3: CASSKPHRLAGDTGELFF
DNA: TGTGCCAGCAGTAAACCTCACCGACTAGCGGGGGACACCGGGGAGCTGTTTTTT

D: TRBD1
J: TRBJ1-1
size: .
V: TRBV29-1
CDR3: CSSRTGGTEAFF
DNA: TGCAGCTCGAGAACAGGGGGAACTGAAGCTTTCTTT

D: TRBD1
J: TRBJ1-1
size: .
V: TRBV29-1
CDR3: CSVHRGNTEAFF
DNA: TGCAGCGTTCACAGGGGGAACACTGAAGCTTTCTTT

D: .
J: TRBJ2-7
size: .
V: TRBV7-2
CDR3: CASSFGGNSVRNEQYF
DNA: TGTGCCAGCAGCTTTGGGGGGAATTCGGTGAGGAACGAGCAGTACTTC

D: TRBD1
J: TRBJ2-7
size: .
V: TRBV27
CDR3: CASSLRGQIYEQYF
DNA: TGTGCCAGCAGTTTAAGGGGACAGATTTACGAGCAGTACTTC

D: .
J: TRBJ1-1
size: .
V: TRBV3-1/TRBV3-2
CDR3: CASRPNKGEVFAEAFF
DNA: TGTGCCAGCAGGCCTAATAAAGGGGAGGTCTTTGCTGAAGCTTTCTTT

D: .
J: TRBJ2-6
size: .
V: TRBV7-6
CDR3: CASSQGTTGTNVLTF
DNA: TGTGCCAGCAGCCAGGGGACGACTGGGACCAACGTCCTGACTTTC

D: .
J: TRBJ1-6
size: .
V: TRBV12-3/TRBV12-4
CDR3: CASLNRFASLHF
DNA: TGTGCCAGCCTTAACAGATTTGCCTCCCTCCACTTT

D: TRBD1
J: TRBJ1-1
size: .
V: TRBV7-9
CDR3: CASSLSGQGAGTEAFF
DNA: TGTGCCAGCAGCCTATCGGGACAGGGGGCTGGTACTGAAGCTTTCTTT

D: .
J: TRBJ1-6
size: .
V: TRBV7-9
CDR3: CASSAVDSPLHF
DNA: TGTGCCAGCAGCGCGGTGGATTCACCCCTCCACTTT

D: .
J: TRBJ1-1
size: few
V: TRBV5-1
CDR3: CASSWNIRSENTEAFF
DNA: TGCGCCAGCAGCTGGAATATCAGGTCGGAGAACACTGAAGCTTTCTTT

D: TRBD1
J: TRBJ1-6
size: .
V: TRBV9
CDR3: CASSAQGARDSPLHF
DNA: TGTGCCAGCAGCGCACAGGGGGCTAGAGATTCACCCCTCCACTTT

D: TRBD1
J: TRBJ1-4
size: .
V: TRBV6-5
CDR3: CASSYFVGQAEKLFF
DNA: TGTGCCAGCAGTTACTTTGTGGGACAGGCTGAAAAACTGTTTTTT

D: .
J: TRBJ1-2
size: once
V: TRBV7-2
CDR3: CASSFSSVGAGYTF
DNA: TGTGCCAGCAGCTTCTCCAGTGTAGGGGCAGGCTACACCTTC

D: TRBD1
J: TRBJ2-5
size: .
V: TRBV4-1
CDR3: CASSQTWGVGDRGHF
DNA: TGCGCCAGCAGCCAAACGTGGGGGGTGGGCGACAGGGGGCACTTC

D: TRBD1
J: TRBJ2-7
size: few
V: TRBV30
CDR3: CAWSVGGQLVGEQYF
DNA: TGTGCCTGGAGTGTAGGGGGACAGCTTGTTGGCGAGCAGTACTTC

D: .
J: TRBJ1-1
size: few
V: TRBV29-1
CDR3: CSVVQGLNTEAFF
DNA: TGCAGCGTTGTACAGGGCTTGAACACTGAAGCTTTCTTT

D: .
J: TRBJ2-1
size: .
V: TRBV20-1
CDR3: CSASYSGAVKYNEQFF
DNA: TGCAGTGCTAGTTACAGCGGCGCCGTAAAGTACAATGAGCAGTTCTTC

D: TRBD1
J: TRBJ2-3
size: .
V: TRBV2
CDR3: CASRDRSLDTQYF
DNA: TGTGCCAGCCGGGACAGGTCGTTAGATACGCAGTATTTT

D: .
J: TRBJ1-4
size: .
V: TRBV5-1
CDR3: CASSMGGGRATNEKLFF
DNA: TGCGCCAGCAGCATGGGGGGGGGCCGAGCAACTAATGAAAAACTGTTTTTT

D: .
J: TRBJ2-7
size: .
V: TRBV5-4
CDR3: CASSRTGTPYEQYF
DNA: TGTGCCAGCAGCCGGACCGGGACACCCTACGAGCAGTACTTC

D: .
J: TRBJ2-3
size: .
V: TRBV28
CDR3: CASSPQGADTQYF
DNA: TGTGCCAGCAGCCCTCAGGGCGCAGATACGCAGTATTTT

D: TRBD2
J: TRBJ2-1
size: .
V: TRBV9
CDR3: CASSVVGSGGYGEQFF
DNA: TGTGCCAGCAGCGTAGTAGGTAGCGGGGGGTATGGTGAGCAGTTCTTC

D: TRBD1
J: TRBJ1-3
size: .
V: TRBV27
CDR3: CASSSDPPDRVGNTIYF
DNA: TGTGCCAGCAGTTCCGACCCCCCCGACAGGGTGGGAAACACCATATATTTT

D: TRBD1
J: TRBJ1-2
size: .
V: TRBV6-5
CDR3: CASNPDRAGGYTF
DNA: TGTGCCAGCAACCCGGACAGGGCGGGGGGCTACACCTTC

D: TRBD2
J: TRBJ2-3
size: .
V: TRBV10-3
CDR3: CAISLGTSGGTDTQYF
DNA: TGTGCCATCTCTTTGGGGACTAGCGGGGGCACAGATACGCAGTATTTT

D: .
J: TRBJ1-1
size: .
V: TRBV18
CDR3: CASSPGAMNTEAFF
DNA: TGTGCCAGCTCACCGGGGGCGATGAACACTGAAGCTTTCTTT

D: .
J: TRBJ2-3
size: .
V: TRBV7-2
CDR3: CASSIIIGGTSTDTQYF
DNA: TGTGCCAGCAGCATAATAATCGGCGGAACTAGCACAGATACGCAGTATTTT

D: TRBD2
J: TRBJ2-7
size: .
V: TRBV5-1
CDR3: CASSLALLSGGLHEQYF
DNA: TGCGCCAGCAGCTTGGCGCTGCTTAGCGGGGGGCTTCACGAGCAGTACTTC

D: .
J: TRBJ1-1
size: .
V: TRBV7-2
CDR3: CASTQERLNTEAFF
DNA: TGTGCCAGCACCCAAGAGAGGCTGAACACTGAAGCTTTCTTT

D: .
J: TRBJ2-3
size: .
V: TRBV5-4
CDR3: CASSPDRFDTDTQYF
DNA: TGTGCCAGCAGCCCCGACAGGTTTGACACAGATACGCAGTATTTT

D: .
J: TRBJ1-5
size: .
V: TRBV12-3/TRBV12-4
CDR3: CASTGDNQPQHF
DNA: TGTGCCAGCACGGGGGACAATCAGCCCCAGCATTTT

D: TRBD2
J: TRBJ2-1
size: .
V: TRBV7-3
CDR3: CASSMGLAPYNEQFF
DNA: TGTGCCAGCAGCATGGGACTAGCGCCCTACAATGAGCAGTTCTTC

D: .
J: TRBJ1-5
size: .
V: TRBV19
CDR3: CASRYEGDNQPQHF
DNA: TGTGCCAGCCGTTATGAAGGAGACAATCAGCCCCAGCATTTT

D: TRBD1
J: TRBJ1-2
size: .
V: TRBV19
CDR3: CASSIPGQGSSVYGYTF
DNA: TGTGCCAGTAGTATCCCGGGACAGGGGTCTTCGGTCTATGGCTACACCTTC

D: .
J: TRBJ2-7
size: .
V: TRBV28
CDR3: CASSFPGGQYF
DNA: TGTGCCAGCAGTTTTCCCGGCGGGCAGTACTTC

D: .
J: TRBJ1-4
size: .
V: TRBV4-3
CDR3: CASSPRTGVGEKLFF
DNA: TGCGCCAGCAGCCCTCGAACAGGAGTAGGGGAAAAACTGTTTTTT

D: .
J: TRBJ1-5
size: few
V: TRBV6-2/TRBV6-3
CDR3: CASSSGNQPQHF
DNA: TGTGCCAGCAGTTCGGGGAATCAGCCCCAGCATTTT

D: .
J: TRBJ2-3
size: .
V: TRBV4-3
CDR3: CASSQDPSLLADTQYF
DNA: TGCGCCAGCAGCCAAGATCCCAGCCTACTAGCAGATACGCAGTATTTT

D: .
J: TRBJ1-5
size: .
V: TRBV4-1
CDR3: CASSLRRDGNQPQHF
DNA: TGCGCCAGCAGCCTCCGGAGAGACGGGAATCAGCCCCAGCATTTT

D: TRBD1
J: TRBJ2-7
size: few
V: TRBV10-3
CDR3: CAISGGGTGSYEQYF
DNA: TGTGCCATCAGTGGTGGGGGGACAGGGTCCTACGAGCAGTACTTC